The clone carrying this T cell receptor beta chain was seen just once. The sample is drawn from a study of blood T cell repertoires in COVID-19. TCRdb keeps only in-frame clones here, not all; method: immunoSEQ multiplex PCR. The data contain some 130,000 clones, around 88% of them seen just once; the ten biggest clones take up under 13%. Sequencing was carried out using peripheral blood. This sequence was found in a man aged 50 or older with acute or convalescent COVID-19.

The CDR3 region has the DNA TGTGCCAGCAGCAAAAACGGACCCTCGACAGGGGGTTGGGAAAAACTGTTTTTT. Translated: CASSKNGPSTGGWEKLFF. The V and J genes are TRBV21-1 and TRBJ1-4; the table's D call of TRBD1 was not tested on the DNA. TRBV21-1 is annotated as a pseudogene. CDR3 length: 18 amino acids.